This T cell receptor beta chain was sequenced in a study of CD4+ T cells in melanoma. Sequencing used immunoSEQ multiplex PCR; TCRdb keeps in-frame clones, though not all of them. Here the sample spans 11,000 to 15,000 clones, roughly 63% being singletons. In regard to this clone: Its antigen is undetermined.

Study-level results: Neoantigen-specific CD4+ T cells in melanoma reportedly had diverse differentiation states. A reported correlation linked neoantigen-specific CD4+ T cells to CD8+, macrophage and B cell function.

V lost 1 base, J lost 4 bases, and 11 bases lay in between. Germline CDR1 is SGHDT and CDR2 is YYEEEE. The CDR3 loop spans 14 amino acids. The clonotype comes from a human donor with melanoma. V gene TRBV5-6 combines with J gene TRBJ1-2; D unresolved. Sequencing input: cells from a culture (not recorded whether cultured in vitro). In DNA form, the CDR3 reads TGTGCCAGCAGCTTGTTTGGAAAAATCTATGGCTACACCTTC. It translates to CASSLFGKIYGYTF.